The rows below give T cell receptor beta chains drawn from one sample of a study of blood T cell repertoires in COVID-19. Measured with immunoSEQ multiplex PCR; TCRdb has only the in-frame clones, and not every one. The sample includes more than 200,000 clones, around 78% of them seen just once. Sample: peripheral blood. The receptors shown here come from a woman in her seventies with active or convalescent COVID-19. Each CDR3 is given with its conserved first and last residue. The D gene is left open where the match is weak. Only part of the rows carry a size: once, few, many, or a class if the clone is expanded.

abundance | d_gene | v_gene | CDR3aa
. | . | TRBV5-1 | CASSLVPSYNEQFF
. | TRBD2 | TRBV11-1 | CASSLSSGAYNEQFF
. | . | TRBV4-1 | CASSQDGGLRTARPQHF
. | . | TRBV10-3 | CAISDPGQDYEQYF
. | . | TRBV7-2 | CASSLGGGKETQYF
many | . | TRBV2 | CASTFLASYSPLHF
. | . | TRBV5-1 | CASSRSSVEETQYF
. | TRBD1 | TRBV19 | CASSIDKTGGLLYGYTF
. | . | TRBV30 | CAWSEGGFYEKLFF
. | TRBD2 | TRBV7-9 | CASSIPGGTPAYNEQFF
. | TRBD1 | TRBV10-2 | CASTSGQGRNGYTF
. | TRBD2 | TRBV3-1/TRBV3-2 | CASSHSGTNTGELFF
. | . | TRBV3-1/TRBV3-2 | CASSHRDWEKDTQYF
. | TRBD1 | TRBV2 | CASRRGLGETQYF
. | . | TRBV3-1/TRBV3-2 | CASSQPGNQPQHF
. | TRBD1 | TRBV11-2 | CASNRKGQGFENEQFF
once | . | TRBV3-1/TRBV3-2 | CASSQASLRDQPQHF
. | . | TRBV7-7 | CASSEGHNTEAFF
. | TRBD2 | TRBV13 | CASSLTGGSGANVLTF
. | TRBD2 | TRBV2 | CASRTSGGYEQYF
. | . | TRBV2 | CASSEAILPGRYNSPLHF
. | . | TRBV30 | CAWSVQGVETQYF
. | . | TRBV20-1 | CSAPGDTEAFF
once | TRBD1 | TRBV30 | CAWRGQGSYEQYF
. | . | TRBV11-2 | CASSPQGNIQYF
. | . | TRBV5-4 | CASSLGGREDTEAFF
. | TRBD1 | TRBV10-3 | CAIRLGQAGTEAFF
. | . | TRBV19 | CASTLASGTGELFF
. | TRBD2 | TRBV7-2 | CASSPRGSGASREQYF
few | . | TRBV14 | CASSPWGPTEAFF
. | . | TRBV29-1 | CSALTGGDEKLFF